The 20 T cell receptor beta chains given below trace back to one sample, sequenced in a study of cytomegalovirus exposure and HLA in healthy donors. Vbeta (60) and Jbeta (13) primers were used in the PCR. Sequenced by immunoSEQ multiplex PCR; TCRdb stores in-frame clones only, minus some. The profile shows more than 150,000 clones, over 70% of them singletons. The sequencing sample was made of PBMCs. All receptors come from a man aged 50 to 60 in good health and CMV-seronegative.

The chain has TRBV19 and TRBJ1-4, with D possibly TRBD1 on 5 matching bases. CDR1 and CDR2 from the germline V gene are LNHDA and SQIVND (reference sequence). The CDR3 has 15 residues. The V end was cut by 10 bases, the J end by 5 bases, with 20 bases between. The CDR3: CATSVHQGGNEKLFF. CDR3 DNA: TGTGCCACTTCCGTACATCAGGGAGGAAATGAAAAACTGTTTTTT.

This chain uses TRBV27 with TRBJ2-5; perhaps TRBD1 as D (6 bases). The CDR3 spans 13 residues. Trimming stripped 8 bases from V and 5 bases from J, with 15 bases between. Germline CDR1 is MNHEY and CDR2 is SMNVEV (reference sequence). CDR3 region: CASGVQGPETQYF. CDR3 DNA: TGTGCCAGCGGAGTACAGGGTCCGGAGACCCAGTACTTC.

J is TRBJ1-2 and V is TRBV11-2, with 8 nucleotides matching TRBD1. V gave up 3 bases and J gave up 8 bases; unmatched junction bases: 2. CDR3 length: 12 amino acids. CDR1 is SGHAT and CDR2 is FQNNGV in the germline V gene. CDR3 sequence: CASSFRQGGYTF. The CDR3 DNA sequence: TGTGCCAGCAGCTTCCGACAGGGGGGCTACACCTTC.

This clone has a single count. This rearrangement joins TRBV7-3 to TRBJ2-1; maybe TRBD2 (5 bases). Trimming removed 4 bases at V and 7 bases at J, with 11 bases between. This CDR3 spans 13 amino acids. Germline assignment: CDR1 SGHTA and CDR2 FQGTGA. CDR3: CASSSGELNEQFF. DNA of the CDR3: TGTGCCAGCAGCTCCGGGGAATTGAATGAGCAGTTCTTC.

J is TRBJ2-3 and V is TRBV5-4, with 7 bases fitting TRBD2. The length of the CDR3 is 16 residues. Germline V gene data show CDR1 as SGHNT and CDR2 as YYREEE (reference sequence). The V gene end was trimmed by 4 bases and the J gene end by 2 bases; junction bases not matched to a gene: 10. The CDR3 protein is CASSPDGTTSTDTQYF. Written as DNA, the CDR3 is TGTGCCAGCAGCCCGGACGGGACTACTTCCACAGATACGCAGTATTTT.

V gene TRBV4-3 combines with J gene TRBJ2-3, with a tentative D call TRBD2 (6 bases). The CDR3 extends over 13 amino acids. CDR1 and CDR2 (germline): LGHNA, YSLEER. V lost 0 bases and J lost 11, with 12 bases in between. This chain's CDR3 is CASSQDWGEGQYF. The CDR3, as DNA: TGCGCCAGCAGCCAAGACTGGGGGGAAGGGCAGTATTTT.

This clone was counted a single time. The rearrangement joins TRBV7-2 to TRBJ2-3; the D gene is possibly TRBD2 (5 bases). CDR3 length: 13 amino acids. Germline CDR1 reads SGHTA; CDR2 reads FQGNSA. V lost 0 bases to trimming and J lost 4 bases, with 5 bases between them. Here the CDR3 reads CASSLARADTQYF. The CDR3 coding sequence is TGTGCCAGCAGCTTAGCGCGGGCAGATACGCAGTATTTT.

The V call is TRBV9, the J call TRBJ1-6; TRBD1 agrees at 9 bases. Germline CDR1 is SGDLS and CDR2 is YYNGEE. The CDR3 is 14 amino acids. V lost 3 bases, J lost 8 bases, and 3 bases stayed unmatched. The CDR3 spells CASSEGTGYSPLHF. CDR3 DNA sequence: TGTGCCAGCAGCGAAGGGACAGGGTATTCACCCCTCCACTTT.

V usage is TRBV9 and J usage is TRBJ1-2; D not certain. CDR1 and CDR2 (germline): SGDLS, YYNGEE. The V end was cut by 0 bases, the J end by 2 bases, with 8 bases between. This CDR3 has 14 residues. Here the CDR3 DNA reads TGTGCCAGCAGCGTAGACGGAGAAAACTATGGCTACACCTTC. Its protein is CASSVDGENYGYTF.

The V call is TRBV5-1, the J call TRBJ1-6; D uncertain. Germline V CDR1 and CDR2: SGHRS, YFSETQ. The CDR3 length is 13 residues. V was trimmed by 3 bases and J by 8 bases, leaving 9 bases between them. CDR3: CASSSTLDSPLHF. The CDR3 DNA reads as TGCGCCAGCAGCTCTACTTTGGATTCACCCCTCCACTTT.

As DNA, the CDR3 is TGTGCCAGTAGTATGAGGGTTGCCACTGATACGCAGTATTTT. The encoded protein is CASSMRVATDTQYF. The chain couples TRBV19 to TRBJ2-3, with TRBD2 as a possible D gene (5 bases). Trimming stripped 3 bases from V and 6 bases from J, with 13 bases between. This CDR3 has 14 amino acids. Germline V lookup: CDR1 LNHDA, CDR2 SQIVND (reference sequence).

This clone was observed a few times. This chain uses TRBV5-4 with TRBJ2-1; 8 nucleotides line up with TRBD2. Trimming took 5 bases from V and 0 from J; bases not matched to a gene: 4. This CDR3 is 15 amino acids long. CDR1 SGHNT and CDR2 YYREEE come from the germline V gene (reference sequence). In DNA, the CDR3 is TGTGCCAGCAGTCTTACTAGCGGCTCCTACAATGAGCAGTTCTTC. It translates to CASSLTSGSYNEQFF. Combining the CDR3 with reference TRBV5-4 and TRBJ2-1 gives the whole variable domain ETGVTQSPTHLIKTRGQQVTLRCSSQSGHNTVSWYQQALGQGPQFIFQYYREEENGRGNFPPRFSGLQFPNYSSELNVNALELDDSALYLCASSLTSGSYNEQFFGPGTRLTVL.

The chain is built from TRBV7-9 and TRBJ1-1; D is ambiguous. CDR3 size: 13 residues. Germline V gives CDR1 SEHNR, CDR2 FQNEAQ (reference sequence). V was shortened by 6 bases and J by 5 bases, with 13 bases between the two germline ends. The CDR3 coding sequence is TGTGCCAGCAGACAAAAAAAGGAGACTGAAGCTTTCTTT. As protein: CASRQKKETEAFF. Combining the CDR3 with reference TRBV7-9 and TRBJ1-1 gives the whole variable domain DTGVSQNPRHKITKRGQNVTFRCDPISEHNRLYWYRQTLGQGPEFLTYFQNEAQLEKSRLLSDRFSAERPKGSFSTLEIQRTEQGDSAMYLCASRQKKETEAFFGQGTRLTVV.

The CDR3 spells CASTGLAFSTDTQYF. The CDR3 coding sequence is TGCGCCAGCACGGGACTAGCATTTTCTACAGATACGCAGTATTTT. The chain joins TRBV5-1 to TRBJ2-3; 9 bases are shared with TRBD2. The CDR3 is 15 residues long. The V gene end was trimmed by 6 bases and the J gene end by 3 bases; junction bases not matched to a gene: 8. Germline-derived CDR1 and CDR2 are SGHRS and YFSETQ.

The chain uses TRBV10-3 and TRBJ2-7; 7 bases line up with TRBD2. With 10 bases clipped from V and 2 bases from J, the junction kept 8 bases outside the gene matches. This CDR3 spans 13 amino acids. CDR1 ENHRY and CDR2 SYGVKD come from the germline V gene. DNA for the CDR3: TGTGCCACCGGGGGGACGGACCCCTACGAGCAGTACTTC. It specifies CATGGTDPYEQYF.

The CDR3 DNA follows: TGTGCCAGCATCCAAGTAGGGGACAGGGGTCACACTGAAGCTTTCTTT. Residues: CASIQVGDRGHTEAFF. The rearrangement joins TRBV9 to TRBJ1-1; 10 bases fit TRBD1. CDR1 and CDR2 from the germline V gene are SGDLS and YYNGEE. This CDR3 comprises 16 residues. V shed 6 bases, J shed 3 bases, and the junction held 11 bases outside the gene matches.

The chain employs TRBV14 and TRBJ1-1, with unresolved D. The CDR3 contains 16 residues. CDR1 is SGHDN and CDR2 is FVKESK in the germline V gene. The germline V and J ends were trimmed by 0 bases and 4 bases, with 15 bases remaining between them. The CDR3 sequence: CASSQDYGNVGTEAFF. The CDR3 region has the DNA TGTGCCAGCAGCCAAGATTACGGGAATGTCGGCACTGAAGCTTTCTTT.

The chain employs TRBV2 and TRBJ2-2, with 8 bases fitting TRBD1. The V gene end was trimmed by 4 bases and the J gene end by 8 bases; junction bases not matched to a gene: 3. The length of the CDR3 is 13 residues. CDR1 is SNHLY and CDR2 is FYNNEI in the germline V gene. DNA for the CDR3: TGTGCCAGCAGTGTCAGGGGGCAGGGGGAGCTGTTTTTT. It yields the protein CASSVRGQGELFF.

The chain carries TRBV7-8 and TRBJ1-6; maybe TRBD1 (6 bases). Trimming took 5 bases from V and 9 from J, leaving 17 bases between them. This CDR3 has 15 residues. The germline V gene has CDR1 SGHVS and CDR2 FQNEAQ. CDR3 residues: CASSHPGVSGSPLHF. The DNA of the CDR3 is TGTGCCAGCAGCCACCCAGGGGTGTCCGGTTCACCCCTCCACTTT. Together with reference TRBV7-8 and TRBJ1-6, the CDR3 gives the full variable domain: GAGVSQSPRYKVAKRGQDVALRCDPISGHVSLFWYQQALGQGPEFLTYFQNEAQLDKSGLPSDRFFAERPEGSVSTLKIQRTQQEDSAVYLCASSHPGVSGSPLHFGNGTRLTVT.

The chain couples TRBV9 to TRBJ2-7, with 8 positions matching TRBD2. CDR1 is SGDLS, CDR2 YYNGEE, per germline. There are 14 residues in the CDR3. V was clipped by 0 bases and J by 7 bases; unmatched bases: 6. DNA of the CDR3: TGTGCCAGCAGCGTAGACGGGGGGGCGGGTGAGCAGTACTTC. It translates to CASSVDGGAGEQYF.